Below are 32 T cell receptor beta chains sequenced from a single sample in a study of cytomegalovirus exposure and HLA in healthy donors. 60 Vbeta and 13 Jbeta primers were used in PCR. Assay: immunoSEQ multiplex PCR; the TCRdb copy retains only in-frame clones and omits some. This table has about 130,000 clones, approximately 87% appearing once. The sample was PBMCs. Receptors originate from a man between 18 and 29 years old in good health and CMV-seropositive.

The chain recombines TRBV6-6 with TRBJ2-3; TRBD2 matches 9 bases. Germline loops: CDR1 MNHNY, CDR2 SVGAGI (reference sequence). With 6 bases clipped from V and 3 bases from J, the junction kept 10 bases outside the gene matches. This CDR3 spans 16 amino acids. The CDR3 sequence: CASRASGASLTDTQYF. CDR3 in DNA: TGTGCCAGCAGGGCTAGCGGGGCTTCGTTAACAGATACGCAGTATTTT.

The V gene is TRBV5-4, the J gene TRBJ2-7; no reliable D call. Germline V lookup: CDR1 SGHNT, CDR2 YYREEE (reference sequence). This CDR3 is built from 12 residues. Trimming stripped 0 bases from V and 6 bases from J, with 7 bases between. CDR3 protein: CASSLGASEQYF. The CDR3 coding sequence is TGTGCCAGCAGCTTGGGCGCGAGCGAGCAGTACTTC.

The gene calls are TRBV27 and TRBJ1-3, with 7 positions matching TRBD1. The CDR3 extends over 16 amino acids. V was clipped by 5 bases and J by 2 bases; unmatched bases: 9. The V gene's germline CDR1 is MNHEY and CDR2 SMNVEV (reference sequence). CDR3 protein: CASSPLVTGTGNTIYF. Here the CDR3 DNA reads TGTGCCAGCAGTCCACTCGTGACAGGGACTGGAAACACCATATATTTT.

The chain has TRBV7-8 and TRBJ2-2; 10 bases are a match to TRBD2. The germline V gene has CDR1 SGHVS and CDR2 FQNEAQ. V lost 5 bases, J lost 7 bases, and 10 bases stayed unmatched. The CDR3 is 16 residues long. This CDR3 reads CASSPAAGGPIGELFF. CDR3 nucleotides: TGTGCCAGCAGCCCTGCAGCGGGGGGGCCGATCGGGGAGCTGTTTTTT. The full variable domain, rest sourced from reference TRBV7-8 and TRBJ2-2, is GAGVSQSPRYKVAKRGQDVALRCDPISGHVSLFWYQQALGQGPEFLTYFQNEAQLDKSGLPSDRFFAERPEGSVSTLKIQRTQQEDSAVYLCASSPAAGGPIGELFFGEGSRLTVL.

The rearrangement joins TRBV6-5 to TRBJ1-2; D ambiguous. This CDR3 spans 14 amino acids. V was pared by 6 bases and J by 3 bases, with 14 bases between. Germline CDR1 and CDR2: MNHEY and SVGAGI. CDR3 nucleotide sequence: TGTGCCAGCAGCCCAATGTTGCCAGACTATGGCTACACCTTC. Translated: CASSPMLPDYGYTF.

The rearrangement joins TRBV2 to TRBJ2-1, with 12 positions matching TRBD2. Unmatched junction bases numbered 2, after V lost 4 bases and J lost 4 bases. Germline CDR1 is SNHLY and CDR2 is FYNNEI. The CDR3 is 15 residues long. The CDR3 nucleotides read TGTGCCAGCAGTGGACTAGCGGGGGCATACAATGAGCAGTTCTTC. The encoded protein is CASSGLAGAYNEQFF.

The V call is TRBV5-4, the J call TRBJ1-1, with 11 bases aligning to TRBD1. J was trimmed by 5 bases and V by 3 bases; bases with no gene match: 6. Germline V gives CDR1 SGHNT, CDR2 YYREEE (reference sequence). CDR3 length equals 15 residues. The CDR3 is CASSSDRGRYTEAFF. The CDR3 region has the DNA TGTGCCAGCAGCTCGGACAGGGGGCGTTATACTGAAGCTTTCTTT.

This chain connects TRBV9 to TRBJ2-7; 7 bases agree with TRBD1. This CDR3 spans 14 amino acids. From germline, CDR1 is SGDLS and CDR2 YYNGEE. Trimming took 4 bases from V and 5 from J; bases not matched to a gene: 9. The CDR3 DNA is TGTGCCAGCAGCACCACGACAGGGAACCACGAGCAGTACTTC. Translation: CASSTTTGNHEQYF.

On this clone itself: Mismatch with germline at one junction end may stem from a read error. The chain uses TRBV9 and TRBJ2-1; 7 bases are shared with TRBD2. The length of the CDR3 is 15 residues. Germline V lookup: CDR1 SGDLS, CDR2 YYNGEE. The DNA for the CDR3 is TGTGCCAGCACCGTAGGATTAGCGGGCTACAATGAGCAGTTCTTC. Its translation is CASTVGLAGYNEQFF.

This chain links TRBV19 with TRBJ1-1; the D gene is possibly TRBD1 (6 bases). Trimming stripped 9 bases from V and 8 bases from J, with 13 bases between. CDR1 is LNHDA, CDR2 SQIVND, per germline (reference sequence). The CDR3 is 11 residues long. The CDR3 here is CASLTGTEAFF. DNA for the CDR3: TGTGCCAGCCTTACCGGGACAGAAGCTTTCTTT.

The gene calls are TRBV10-1 and TRBJ1-1; 10 bases are shared with TRBD1. The junction had 7 bases not matched to a gene; V was cut back by 7 bases and J by 5 bases. Germline V gene lookup returns CDR1 WNHNN and CDR2 SYGVQD (reference sequence). This CDR3 contains 14 residues. CDR3 DNA: TGCGCCAGCAATTCGGACAGGGGGAGTACTGAAGCTTTCTTT. It specifies CASNSDRGSTEAFF.

The chain links TRBV10-3 to TRBJ1-2; tentative D call: TRBD1 (5 bases). Germline values: CDR1 ENHRY, CDR2 SYGVKD. Trimming left V 2 bases short and J 4 bases short, with 14 bases between. The CDR3 spans 15 residues. CDR3 amino acids: CAISERSTDPYGYTF. CDR3 DNA: TGTGCCATCAGTGAGCGGTCGACAGACCCCTATGGCTACACCTTC.

This sequence joins TRBV14 and TRBJ1-3; no clear D gene. This CDR3 contains 15 residues. V lost 0 bases and J 0 bases, leaving 6 bases between the germline ends. Germline V gene data show CDR1 as SGHDN and CDR2 as FVKESK. CDR3 nucleotide sequence: TGTGCCAGCAGCCAAGATAGTACCTCTGGAAACACCATATATTTT. This sequence encodes CASSQDSTSGNTIYF.

V usage is TRBV27 and J usage is TRBJ1-2, with D maybe TRBD1 (6 bases). CDR1 MNHEY and CDR2 SMNVEV come from the germline V gene (reference sequence). This CDR3 contains 13 residues. V lost 4 bases and J 4 bases, leaving 10 bases between the germline ends. This chain's CDR3 is CASSSDRSYGYTF. For the CDR3, the DNA is TGTGCCAGCAGTTCTGACAGGTCCTATGGCTACACCTTC.

The chain has TRBV7-6 and TRBJ2-2; 10 bases agree with TRBD1. The CDR3 runs 15 residues. Germline lookup yields CDR1 SGHVS and CDR2 FNYEAQ. J gave up 5 bases and V 5 bases, and 5 bases lay outside the gene matches. CDR3 loop: CASSPGTGATGELFF. The CDR3 DNA sequence: TGTGCCAGCAGCCCCGGGACAGGGGCGACCGGGGAGCTGTTTTTT. Combining the CDR3 with reference TRBV7-6 and TRBJ2-2 gives the whole variable domain GAGVSQSPRYKVTKRGQDVALRCDPISGHVSLYWYRQALGQGPEFLTYFNYEAQQDKSGLPNDRFSAERPEGSISTLTIQRTEQRDSAMYRCASSPGTGATGELFFGEGSRLTVL.

V usage is TRBV7-9 and J usage is TRBJ1-2; the D gene is possibly TRBD1 (5 bases). V was pared by 5 bases and J by 8 bases, with 12 bases between. The CDR3 has 12 residues. Germline V gene lookup returns CDR1 SEHNR and CDR2 FQNEAQ (reference sequence). This CDR3 reads CASSAQALGYTF. DNA of the CDR3: TGTGCCAGCAGCGCACAGGCTCTAGGCTACACCTTC.

The chain recombines TRBV5-4 with TRBJ2-7, with TRBD1 matching 7 bases. This CDR3 contains 14 residues. After removal of 4 bases from V and 7 bases from J, the junction contained 11 bases not matched to a gene. Germline CDR1 and CDR2: SGHNT and YYREEE (reference sequence). The CDR3 sequence is CASSQGQLVREQYF. The CDR3 nucleotides read TGTGCCAGCAGCCAGGGACAGCTGGTACGGGAGCAGTACTTC.

This chain links TRBV5-4 with TRBJ2-3; 8 positions match TRBD2. In germline, CDR1 is SGHNT, CDR2 YYREEE (reference sequence). The CDR3 loop spans 15 amino acids. Unmatched junction bases numbered 5, after V lost 4 bases and J lost 1 base. The CDR3 here is CASSQSGGGTDTQYF. The CDR3 DNA sequence: TGTGCCAGCAGCCAAAGCGGGGGAGGCACAGATACGCAGTATTTT. Supplemented by reference TRBV5-4 and TRBJ2-3, the full variable domain reads ETGVTQSPTHLIKTRGQQVTLRCSSQSGHNTVSWYQQALGQGPQFIFQYYREEENGRGNFPPRFSGLQFPNYSSELNVNALELDDSALYLCASSQSGGGTDTQYFGPGTRLTVL.

V usage is TRBV7-9 and J usage is TRBJ2-7; D is ambiguous. V shed 2 bases and J shed 6 bases, with 5 bases lying between them. The CDR3 contains 11 residues. Germline V gene lookup returns CDR1 SEHNR and CDR2 FQNEAQ (reference sequence). The CDR3 DNA is TGTGCCAGCAGCTTATCAGGCGAGCAGTACTTC. The encoded protein is CASSLSGEQYF.

The rearrangement links TRBV28 to TRBJ1-5; possible D gene TRBD1, 6 bases. CDR1 and CDR2 (germline): MDHEN, SYDVKM. This CDR3 contains 14 residues. Trimming left V 4 bases short and J 6 bases short, with 13 bases between. The CDR3 coding sequence is TGTGCCAGCAGTTATTCGGGGGGCGGTCAGCCCCAGCATTTT. Its translation is CASSYSGGGQPQHF.

The chain uses TRBV6-1 and TRBJ2-4; a weak D match, TRBD1 (6 bases). Trimming left V 1 base short and J 0 bases short, with 13 bases between. CDR1 MNHNS and CDR2 SASEGT come from the germline V gene. The CDR3 runs to 17 residues. This CDR3 is CASSEVDSLLAKNIQYF. CDR3 DNA: TGTGCCAGCAGTGAAGTGGACAGCTTACTAGCCAAAAACATTCAGTACTTC.

The V call is TRBV28, the J call TRBJ1-5, with 11 bases fitting TRBD1. Germline CDR1 and CDR2: MDHEN and SYDVKM. V trimming: 11 bases; J trimming: 4 bases; junction bases outside the gene matches: 10. This CDR3 has 15 residues. CDR3 DNA sequence: TGTGCCGGGACAGGGGGTGGTGATGTGAATCAGCCCCAGCATTTT. It codes for CAGTGGGDVNQPQHF.

The chain links TRBV7-8 to TRBJ1-5; a weak D match, TRBD1 (6 bases). Germline V gene sequence: CDR1 SGHVS, CDR2 FQNEAQ. V was clipped by 3 bases and J by 2 bases, with 17 bases between them. The CDR3 is made up of 17 amino acids. CDR3: CASSFEGGHVGNQPQHF. In DNA form, the CDR3 reads TGTGCCAGCAGCTTTGAGGGGGGGCACGTTGGCAATCAGCCCCAGCATTTT.

This clone showed up just a few times. CDR3 nucleotide sequence: TGTGCCACCAGCAGAGAGGCGGGACAGGACGGATATGGCTACACCTTC. Its translation: CATSREAGQDGYGYTF. This rearrangement joins TRBV15 to TRBJ1-2, with 8 bases identical to TRBD1. The V gene end was trimmed by 0 bases and the J gene end by 5 bases; junction bases not matched to a gene: 8. CDR3 size: 16 residues. Germline V gene lookup returns CDR1 LNHNV and CDR2 YYDKDF (reference sequence). The variable domain in full, completed from reference TRBV15 and TRBJ1-2, reads DAMVIQNPRYQVTQFGKPVTLSCSQTLNHNVMYWYQQKSSQAPKLLFHYYDKDFNNEADTPDNFQSRRPNTSFCFLDIRSPGLGDTAMYLCATSREAGQDGYGYTFGSGTRLTVV.

V and J are TRBV14 and TRBJ1-2; 10 positions match TRBD1. Per the germline V gene, CDR1 is SGHDN and CDR2 is FVKESK. V shed 0 bases, J shed 6 bases, and the junction held 19 bases outside the gene matches. The CDR3 spans 20 residues. Here the CDR3 DNA reads TGTGCCAGCAGCCAAGATCGTTCCAGGACAGGGGGAATACCAGCCGATGGCTACACCTTC. As protein: CASSQDRSRTGGIPADGYTF.

The chain carries TRBV7-9 and TRBJ2-7, with 7 bases identical to TRBD1. CDR3 length equals 14 residues. V trimming: 5 bases; J trimming: 6 bases; junction bases outside the gene matches: 10. From germline, CDR1 is SEHNR and CDR2 FQNEAQ (reference sequence). CDR3 nucleotides: TGTGCCAGCAGCCGAGACAGGGTTAATTCCGAGCAGTACTTC. This encodes CASSRDRVNSEQYF.

The rearrangement links TRBV6-5 to TRBJ1-2; D call uncertain. The CDR3 extends over 12 amino acids. Germline lookup yields CDR1 MNHEY and CDR2 SVGAGI. The germline V and J ends were trimmed by 8 bases and 6 bases, with 13 bases remaining between them. The DNA for the CDR3 is TGTGCCAGCTCAACCCCGGGTGATGGCTACACCTTC. Protein product: CASSTPGDGYTF.

The chain couples TRBV5-3 to TRBJ2-7; TRBD1 agrees at 7 bases. TRBV5-3 is an ORF, with its function uncertain. Trimming removed 4 bases from V and 4 bases from J; junction bases left unmatched: 8. The CDR3 runs to 14 residues. This CDR3 is CARSPTGVWYEQYF. Written as DNA, the CDR3 is TGTGCCAGAAGCCCTACAGGGGTTTGGTACGAGCAGTACTTC.

This clone was seen a single time. The chain links TRBV6-5 to TRBJ1-1; 9 bases line up with TRBD1. CDR3 length: 12 amino acids. Losses at the gene ends were 8 bases for V and 6 bases for J; bases not matched to a gene: 4. Germline V CDR1 and CDR2: MNHEY, SVGAGI. CDR3 in DNA: TGTGCCAGCCGCGGACAGGGGCCTGAAGCTTTCTTT. This sequence encodes CASRGQGPEAFF.

This clone was counted between two and nine times. V gene TRBV5-1 combines with J gene TRBJ2-7; 8 bases are a match to TRBD1. Trimming cost V 1 base and J 7 bases; bases outside gene matches: 4. The V gene's germline CDR1 is SGHRS and CDR2 YFSETQ. CDR3 length: 13 residues. The CDR3 sequence: CASSLLTGEEQYF. The CDR3 nucleotides read TGCGCCAGCAGCTTGTTGACAGGGGAAGAGCAGTACTTC.

The gene calls are TRBV19 and TRBJ2-2; no definite D call. This CDR3 has 18 amino acids. V was trimmed by 5 bases and J by 2 bases, leaving 21 bases between them. CDR1 and CDR2 (germline): LNHDA, SQIVND (reference sequence). The DNA of the CDR3 is TGTGCCAGTAGTGTAGGGTTGAGGTCAAACATAAACACCGGGGAGCTGTTTTTT. It is translated as CASSVGLRSNINTGELFF.

This rearrangement joins TRBV2 to TRBJ1-1, with 9 nucleotides matching TRBD1. The V gene end was trimmed by 4 bases and the J gene end by 1 base; junction bases not matched to a gene: 4. CDR3 length: 15 amino acids. The germline CDR1 and CDR2 sequences are SNHLY and FYNNEI. CDR3 DNA: TGTGCCAGCAGTGGGATACAGGGGGCGAACACTGAAGCTTTCTTT. Its translation is CASSGIQGANTEAFF.